The 18 T cell receptor beta chains below come from one sample, sequenced in a study of blood T cell repertoires in COVID-19. The repertoire was sequenced with immunoSEQ multiplex PCR; TCRdb's copy has only in-frame clones and lacks some. The sample yields roughly 130,000 clones, more than 70% seen once. Source material: peripheral blood. The receptors originated from a woman in her sixties or seventies with acute or convalescent COVID-19.

The rearrangement links TRBV5-4 to TRBJ2-2; 10 positions match TRBD1. CDR1 is SGHNT and CDR2 is YYREEE in the germline V gene (reference sequence). V trimming: 6 bases; J trimming: 4 bases; junction bases outside the gene matches: 9. This CDR3 has 16 residues. CDR3 in amino acids: CASNLMTGGITGELFF. The CDR3 DNA follows: TGTGCCAGCAACCTTATGACAGGGGGCATCACCGGGGAGCTGTTTTTT.

This chain connects TRBV19 to TRBJ1-1; D is undetermined. Trimming left V 5 bases short and J 0 bases short, with 13 bases between. The CDR3 is 15 residues long. Germline V gene sequence: CDR1 LNHDA, CDR2 SQIVND (reference sequence). The CDR3 reads CASSVYENMNTEAFF. The CDR3 DNA sequence: TGTGCCAGTAGTGTCTACGAGAATATGAACACTGAAGCTTTCTTT. The variable domain in full, completed from reference TRBV19 and TRBJ1-1, reads DGGITQSPKYLFRKEGQNVTLSCEQNLNHDAMYWYRQDPGQGLRLIYYSQIVNDFQKGDIAEGYSVSREKKESFPLTVTSAQKNPTAFYLCASSVYENMNTEAFFGQGTRLTVV.

This chain connects TRBV9 to TRBJ1-4; weak D call: TRBD1 (5 bases). The length of the CDR3 is 14 residues. V lost 4 bases to trimming and J lost 1 base, with 8 bases between them. Per germline, CDR1 SGDLS and CDR2 YYNGEE. CDR3 amino acids: CASSSGGTNEKLFF. CDR3 nucleotide sequence: TGTGCCAGCAGCTCGGGGGGAACTAATGAAAAACTGTTTTTT.

V usage is TRBV30 and J usage is TRBJ1-3, with D perhaps matching TRBD1 (5 bases). CDR1 GTSNPN and CDR2 SVGIG come from the germline V gene (reference sequence). This CDR3 has 12 amino acids. V lost 5 bases and J 4 bases, leaving 9 bases between the germline ends. CDR3 residues: CAWLRQGNTIYF. The CDR3 DNA reads TGTGCCTGGTTACGACAGGGAAACACCATATATTTT. The full variable domain, rest sourced from reference TRBV30 and TRBJ1-3, is SQTIHQWPATLVQPVGSPLSLECTVEGTSNPNLYWYRQAAGRGLQLLFYSVGIGQISSEVPQNLSASRPQDRQFILSSKKLLLSDSGFYLCAWLRQGNTIYFGEGSWLTVV.

This chain uses TRBV14 with TRBJ2-3, with D hard to call. CDR1 is SGHDN and CDR2 is FVKESK in the germline V gene. The V gene lost 4 bases and the J gene lost 1 base, with 9 bases spanning the gap. The CDR3 has 14 amino acids. CDR3 DNA: TGTGCCAGCAGCCCCAGTTTTGGCACAGATACGCAGTATTTT. Amino acids: CASSPSFGTDTQYF. Together with reference TRBV14 and TRBJ2-3, the CDR3 gives the full variable domain: EAGVTQFPSHSVIEKGQTVTLRCDPISGHDNLYWYRRVMGKEIKFLLHFVKESKQDESGMPNNRFLAERTGGTYSTLKVQPAELEDSGVYFCASSPSFGTDTQYFGPGTRLTVL.

This sequence joins TRBV19 and TRBJ1-6, with 9 bases matching TRBD1. Germline V gene data show CDR1 as LNHDA and CDR2 as SQIVND (reference sequence). The J segment lost 6 bases and the V segment lost 6 bases, leaving 6 bases of the junction unmatched. The CDR3 has 15 amino acids. The CDR3 spells CASSRQGQGNSPLHF. In DNA, the CDR3 is TGTGCCAGTAGCCGCCAGGGACAGGGTAATTCACCCCTCCACTTT.

The chain couples TRBV9 to TRBJ2-3, with 8 bases matching TRBD2. Trimming at V came to 4 bases and at J to 2 bases, leaving 6 bases not matched to a gene. Per germline, CDR1 SGDLS and CDR2 YYNGEE. CDR3 length: 15 amino acids. CDR3 coding DNA: TGTGCCAGCAGCTTTAGGACTAGCCCCACAGATACGCAGTATTTT. As protein: CASSFRTSPTDTQYF.

V usage is TRBV2 and J usage is TRBJ2-1, with TRBD2 as a possible D gene (5 bases). V lost 1 base and J lost 14, with 21 bases in between. CDR1 is SNHLY, CDR2 FYNNEI, per germline. The CDR3 runs to 15 residues. The CDR3 DNA reads TGTGCCAGCAGTGAAGGGTTCGGGGTGTTGGGAGAAAAGTTCTTC. The encoded protein is CASSEGFGVLGEKFF.

The CDR3 sequence is CASSLGLAGATGELFF. The CDR3 DNA is TGTGCCAGCAGCCTCGGACTAGCGGGGGCCACCGGGGAGCTGTTTTTT. The J gene is TRBJ2-2, the V gene TRBV7-3; 13 bases line up with TRBD2. The CDR3 has 16 residues. After removal of 5 bases from V and 4 bases from J, the junction contained 4 bases not matched to a gene. Germline V CDR1 and CDR2: SGHTA, FQGTGA.

This clone came up a few times. CDR3 nucleotides: TGTGCCTCCAAAGGGACTAGCGGCACAGATACGCAGTATTTT. This sequence encodes CASKGTSGTDTQYF. This chain joins TRBV10-3 and TRBJ2-3; 10 nucleotides line up with TRBD2. The CDR3 is 14 amino acids. The ends lost 11 bases at V and 1 base at J; junction bases unmatched: 6. The germline V gene has CDR1 ENHRY and CDR2 SYGVKD.

This chain links TRBV2 with TRBJ1-3; 7 nucleotides agree with TRBD1. Germline values: CDR1 SNHLY, CDR2 FYNNEI. Trimming took 4 bases from V and 0 from J; bases not matched to a gene: 12. The CDR3 contains 18 residues. The CDR3 DNA reads as TGTGCCAGCAGTGTTGGACAGGTTCGTGCCCACTCTGGAAACACCATATATTTT. This codes for CASSVGQVRAHSGNTIYF.

The chain carries TRBV5-4 and TRBJ2-2; 7 bases match TRBD1. Germline trimming cut 5 bases from V and 5 bases from J; bases unmatched to any gene: 3. The germline V gene has CDR1 SGHNT and CDR2 YYREEE (reference sequence). The CDR3 runs 13 residues. CDR3: CASRPGGTGELFF. In nucleotides, the CDR3 is TGTGCCAGCAGGCCAGGGGGAACCGGGGAGCTGTTTTTT.

The chain uses TRBV19 and TRBJ1-1; D possibly corresponds to TRBD1 (6 bases). This CDR3 has 14 amino acids. Germline lookup yields CDR1 LNHDA and CDR2 SQIVND (reference sequence). Trimming removed 3 bases from V and 7 bases from J, with 15 bases in between. The CDR3 protein is CASSIGRGGSEAFF. The CDR3 DNA reads as TGTGCCAGTAGTATCGGCAGGGGAGGGAGTGAAGCTTTCTTT.

This clone was seen a single time. This chain connects TRBV15 to TRBJ2-3; TRBD2 aligns across 9 bases. Per the germline V gene, CDR1 is LNHNV and CDR2 is YYDKDF (reference sequence). The CDR3 contains 16 residues. V lost 4 bases and J lost 4; bases outside the gene matches: 9. CDR3 in DNA: TGTGCCACCAGCATTGGGGCGGCGGGAGGGGCAGATACGCAGTATTTT. This codes for CATSIGAAGGADTQYF. The full variable domain, in which reference TRBV15 and TRBJ2-3 provide the parts outside the CDR3, is DAMVIQNPRYQVTQFGKPVTLSCSQTLNHNVMYWYQQKSSQAPKLLFHYYDKDFNNEADTPDNFQSRRPNTSFCFLDIRSPGLGDTAMYLCATSIGAAGGADTQYFGPGTRLTVL.

This clone is medium-sized within its sample. The V and J genes are TRBV11-2 and TRBJ2-3; TRBD2 might be the D (7 bases). Germline CDR1 is SGHAT and CDR2 is FQNNGV. Trimming took off 0 bases at V and 6 bases at J, with 19 bases between the two ends. The CDR3 is 17 amino acids. This CDR3 reads CASSLDRGGRAWDTQYF. The CDR3 nucleotides are TGTGCCAGCAGCTTAGACCGAGGGGGGAGGGCCTGGGATACGCAGTATTTT.

In this sample, this clone turned up a few times. This chain joins TRBV19 and TRBJ1-2; D remains ambiguous. The CDR3 has 15 residues. Per the germline V gene, CDR1 is LNHDA and CDR2 is SQIVND (reference sequence). Trimming pared 3 bases from V and 0 bases from J, leaving 11 bases between. The CDR3 spells CASSISGHTNYGYTF. CDR3 bases: TGTGCCAGTAGTATCTCCGGTCATACTAACTATGGCTACACCTTC.

The chain combines TRBV27 with TRBJ2-1, with TRBD2 matching 10 bases. The CDR3 spans 12 residues. V lost 5 bases, J lost 16 bases, and 8 bases stayed unmatched. CDR1 and CDR2 (germline): MNHEY, SMNVEV (reference sequence). CDR3 nucleotide sequence: TGTGCCAGCAGTCCCTCAGCGGGAGGGCCCTTCTTC. This sequence encodes CASSPSAGGPFF.

The V gene is TRBV2, the J gene TRBJ1-2; D call uncertain. V was cut by 4 bases and J by 2 bases, with 11 bases left in between. The CDR3 is 14 residues long. Germline lookup yields CDR1 SNHLY and CDR2 FYNNEI. The CDR3 loop is CASSGAASNYGYTF. Written as DNA, the CDR3 is TGTGCCAGCAGTGGGGCCGCATCCAACTATGGCTACACCTTC.